This is a list of T cell receptor beta chains from one sample in a study of blood T cell repertoires in COVID-19. Sequencing used immunoSEQ multiplex PCR; TCRdb keeps in-frame clones, though not all of them. The sample lists 55,000 to 80,000 clones, around 83% occurring once. Sequences were obtained from peripheral blood. The receptors were sampled from a human donor in a cohort sampled during active COVID-19. Both conserved end residues are part of each CDR3. The D gene is left open where the match is weak. Only part of the rows carry a size: once, few, many, or a class if the clone is expanded.

D	V	J	size	CDR3	DNA
TRBD2	TRBV11-3	TRBJ2-2	.	CASPRTRFSGDLRNTGELFF	TGTGCCAGCCCCAGAACCCGATTCAGCGGGGACTTGAGAAACACCGGGGAGCTGTTTTTT
.	TRBV9	TRBJ2-3	.	CASSPGGPATDTQYF	TGTGCCAGCAGCCCTGGCGGGCCCGCCACAGATACGCAGTATTTT
.	TRBV24-1	TRBJ2-3	.	CATSDRDIFTDTQYF	TGTGCCACCAGTGACCGGGACATATTCACAGATACGCAGTATTTT
.	TRBV24-1	TRBJ2-3	.	CATSGQSGGTDTQYF	TGTGCCACCAGTGGTCAGTCAGGGGGCACAGATACGCAGTATTTT
.	TRBV10-3	TRBJ2-1	.	CAIRGLASIEQFF	TGTGCCATCAGGGGGCTAGCGTCAATTGAGCAGTTCTTC
.	TRBV5-8	TRBJ2-1	once	CASSLAWLGGSNEQFF	TGTGCCAGCAGCTTGGCCTGGCTCGGGGGTAGTAATGAGCAGTTCTTC
.	TRBV6-5	TRBJ1-1	once	CASRSRTEAFF	TGTGCCAGCAGATCCCGTACTGAAGCTTTCTTT
.	TRBV18	TRBJ2-7	.	CASSPAMEYEQYF	TGTGCCAGCTCACCAGCCATGGAGTACGAGCAGTACTTC
TRBD1	TRBV28	TRBJ2-2	.	CASSLGGQGANKLSGELFF	TGTGCCAGCAGCTTAGGGGGACAGGGGGCGAACAAGTTGTCAGGGGAGCTGTTTTTT
.	TRBV6-4	TRBJ2-7	.	CASSVGQGTSHEQYF	TGTGCCAGCAGTGTCGGGCAGGGGACATCCCACGAGCAGTACTTC
TRBD1	TRBV18	TRBJ1-6	.	CASSPDRVRSYNSPLHF	TGTGCCAGCTCACCCGACAGGGTGAGATCCTATAATTCACCCCTCCACTTT
TRBD1	TRBV6-5	TRBJ1-6	.	CASTPGQAGPLHF	TGTGCCAGCACCCCCGGACAGGCGGGACCCCTCCACTTT
.	TRBV19	TRBJ1-4	.	CASSSGTTNEKLFF	TGTGCCAGTAGTAGCGGGACAACTAATGAAAAACTGTTTTTT
TRBD2	TRBV4-2	TRBJ2-7	.	CASSQPGTSGSYEQYF	TGTGCCAGCAGCCAGCCCGGGACTAGCGGATCCTACGAGCAGTACTTC
.	TRBV28	TRBJ1-5	few	CASSQGHSNQPQHF	TGTGCCAGCAGCCAGGGCCATAGCAATCAGCCCCAGCATTTT
.	TRBV27	TRBJ2-3	.	CASSPASQRRTDTQYF	TGTGCCAGCAGTCCGGCTAGCCAGCGTCGCACAGATACGCAGTATTTT
.	TRBV6-1	TRBJ2-1	.	CASSEGGGTSRDNEQFF	TGTGCCAGCAGTGAAGGGGGCGGGACGAGTAGGGACAATGAGCAGTTCTTC
.	TRBV7-2	TRBJ1-1	.	CASSHRAQNTEAFF	TGTGCCAGCAGCCACAGGGCTCAGAACACTGAAGCTTTCTTT
.	TRBV6-5	TRBJ1-1	.	CASSPRLNTEAFF	TGTGCCAGCAGTCCCCGTCTGAACACTGAAGCTTTCTTT
TRBD1	TRBV3-1/TRBV3-2	TRBJ1-6	.	CASSQAYRGINSPLHF	TGTGCCAGCAGCCAGGCCTACAGGGGTATTAATTCACCCCTCCACTTT
TRBD1	TRBV12-5	TRBJ1-5	.	CASGPTMTGYSNQPQHF	TGTGCTAGTGGTCCGACCATGACAGGGTATAGCAATCAGCCCCAGCATTTT
TRBD1	TRBV12-5	TRBJ1-5	.	CASGYWIRQGGNQPQHF	TGTGCTAGTGGTTATTGGATACGACAGGGGGGGAATCAGCCCCAGCATTTT
TRBD1	TRBV7-9	TRBJ2-7	.	CASSGQGLGSYEQYF	TGTGCCAGCAGCGGACAGGGTTTGGGGTCCTACGAGCAGTACTTC
TRBD2	TRBV9	TRBJ2-5	few	CASSEFLAGGQETQYF	TGTGCCAGCAGCGAGTTCCTAGCGGGGGGCCAAGAGACCCAGTACTTC
TRBD1	TRBV18	TRBJ2-5	.	CASSPLQGAGQETQYF	TGTGCCAGCTCACCACTCCAGGGGGCGGGCCAAGAGACCCAGTACTTC
TRBD2	TRBV2	TRBJ2-3	.	CASSEGLARTDTQYF	TGTGCCAGCAGTGAGGGACTAGCCCGGACAGATACGCAGTATTTT
TRBD2	TRBV19	TRBJ2-2	many	CASSSGGASLTGELFF	TGTGCCAGTAGTAGCGGGGGGGCCTCTCTCACCGGGGAGCTGTTTTTT
.	TRBV6-5	TRBJ2-1	.	CASSHPIQFGQFF	TGTGCCAGCAGTCACCCCATCCAGTTTGGTCAGTTCTTC